The 14 T cell receptor beta chains in this list originate from one sample, sequenced in a study of blood T cell repertoires in COVID-19. Profiling relied on immunoSEQ multiplex PCR, and the TCRdb table lists in-frame clones only, not all of them. The data show roughly 190,000 clones, roughly 80% seen once. The sequenced sample was peripheral blood. These receptor sequences come from a middle-aged woman with acute or convalescent COVID-19.

This chain joins TRBV7-2 and TRBJ1-1; the D is unclear. This CDR3 comprises 15 residues. Trimming took off 5 bases at V and 4 bases at J, with 17 bases between the two ends. Germline lookup yields CDR1 SGHTA and CDR2 FQGNSA. The CDR3 sequence is CASSRYGIGSTEAFF. The CDR3 DNA reads TGTGCCAGCAGCAGATACGGGATAGGGAGCACTGAAGCTTTCTTT. Based on the CDR3 plus reference TRBV7-2 and TRBJ1-1, the full variable domain is GAGVSQSPSNKVTEKGKDVELRCDPISGHTALYWYRQSLGQGLEFLIYFQGNSAPDKSGLPSDRFSAERTGGSVSTLTIQRTQQEDSAVYLCASSRYGIGSTEAFFGQGTRLTVV.

The chain joins TRBV9 to TRBJ2-7; 9 bases line up with TRBD1. V dropped 3 bases and J dropped 5; count of bases not matched to a gene: 6. Germline values: CDR1 SGDLS, CDR2 YYNGEE. The CDR3 runs 14 residues. The CDR3 here is CASSANRGRHEQYF. Written as DNA, the CDR3 is TGTGCCAGCAGCGCGAACAGGGGGCGTCACGAGCAGTACTTC.

This chain joins TRBV21-1 and TRBJ1-5. TRBV21-1 is described as a pseudogene. This CDR3 comprises 17 residues. Written as DNA, the CDR3 is TGTGCCAGCAGCAAACGGGGAAGAGGGGAGGGCAATCAGCCCCAGCATTTT. The encoded protein is CASSKRGRGEGNQPQHF.

The rearrangement uses TRBV19 and TRBJ2-3, with a tentative D call TRBD1 (6 bases). The germline CDR1 and CDR2 sequences are LNHDA and SQIVND (reference sequence). V was pared by 7 bases and J by 4 bases, with 12 bases between. The CDR3 runs to 13 residues. The CDR3, as DNA: TGTGCCAGTAATGTTGGGGGCGCAGATACGCAGTATTTT. Protein sequence: CASNVGGADTQYF. Variable domain in full (rest from reference TRBV19 and TRBJ2-3): DGGITQSPKYLFRKEGQNVTLSCEQNLNHDAMYWYRQDPGQGLRLIYYSQIVNDFQKGDIAEGYSVSREKKESFPLTVTSAQKNPTAFYLCASNVGGADTQYFGPGTRLTVL.

The chain uses TRBV28 and TRBJ1-6, with 7 bases that match TRBD1. CDR3 size: 15 residues. Per the germline V gene, CDR1 is MDHEN and CDR2 is SYDVKM. After removal of 8 bases from V and 5 bases from J, the junction contained 9 bases not matched to a gene. CDR3 in DNA: TGTGCCAGCCGGAACTGGGACAGTAATAATTCACCCCTCCACTTT. This translates into CASRNWDSNNSPLHF.

The chain joins TRBV28 to TRBJ1-5; 8 bases fit TRBD1. Germline-derived CDR1 and CDR2 are MDHEN and SYDVKM. There are 17 residues in the CDR3. J gave up 4 bases and V 8 bases, and 16 bases lay outside the gene matches. Here the CDR3 reads CASLGFGRTGRNQPQHF. CDR3 DNA: TGTGCCAGCCTGGGTTTCGGAAGGACAGGGAGAAATCAGCCCCAGCATTTT.

The chain employs TRBV9 and TRBJ1-3, with a weak D call TRBD1 (6 bases). Trimming took off 3 bases at V and 2 bases at J, with 12 bases between the two ends. CDR1 SGDLS and CDR2 YYNGEE come from the germline V gene. The CDR3 extends over 15 amino acids. The CDR3 sequence is CASSADRSAGNTIYF. CDR3 bases: TGTGCCAGCAGCGCCGACAGGTCTGCTGGAAACACCATATATTTT.

The V call is TRBV7-8, the J call TRBJ2-7, with 7 positions matching TRBD1. V lost 1 base to trimming and J lost 4 bases; unmatched junction nucleotides: 4. This CDR3 has 14 amino acids. Germline-derived CDR1 and CDR2 are SGHVS and FQNEAQ. This CDR3 reads CASSLVDRDYEQYF. CDR3 sequence (DNA): TGTGCCAGCAGCTTAGTCGACAGGGATTACGAGCAGTACTTC.

V usage is TRBV5-4 and J usage is TRBJ1-6; D is possibly TRBD1 (6 bases). Per the germline V gene, CDR1 is SGHNT and CDR2 is YYREEE (reference sequence). The CDR3 extends over 15 amino acids. Trimming left V 2 bases short and J 6 bases short, with 12 bases between. CDR3 bases: TGTGCCAGCAGCTTTCTGGGGGCTGTTAATTCACCCCTCCACTTT. Residues: CASSFLGAVNSPLHF.

This chain uses TRBV2 with TRBJ2-5; D gene ambiguous. There are 13 residues in the CDR3. The germline V and J ends were trimmed by 7 bases and 2 bases, with 11 bases remaining between them. Looked up from germline, CDR1 is SNHLY and CDR2 is FYNNEI. CDR3 protein: CASTGIDQETQYF. The CDR3 region has the DNA TGTGCCAGCACAGGCATTGATCAAGAGACCCAGTACTTC.

The chain carries TRBV10-3 and TRBJ1-2; 10 bases are a match to TRBD1. Germline-derived CDR1 and CDR2 are ENHRY and SYGVKD. The J segment lost 8 bases and the V segment lost 4 bases, leaving 10 bases of the junction unmatched. The CDR3 loop spans 15 amino acids. The CDR3 is CAISASPGTGVGYTF. As DNA, the CDR3 is TGTGCCATCAGTGCCTCTCCCGGGACAGGGGTCGGCTACACCTTC.

The chain couples TRBV21-1 to TRBJ1-5; no check of the table's D call, TRBD1, against the DNA was made. TRBV21-1 is described as a pseudogene. CDR3 size: 21 residues. The CDR3 coding sequence is TGTGCCAGCAGCAAAGAAAGGGGATCAGCATACTACCGCTTAGGCAATCAGCCCCAGCATTTT. It specifies CASSKERGSAYYRLGNQPQHF.

The chain couples TRBV5-1 to TRBJ2-1; 12 bases map to TRBD2. V was pared by 4 bases and J by 4 bases, with 6 bases of the junction left unmatched. CDR1 SGHRS and CDR2 YFSETQ come from the germline V gene. The CDR3 has 16 amino acids. In DNA, the CDR3 is TGCGCCAGCAGCAACGAACTAGCGGGGGGTTACAATGAGCAGTTCTTC. This sequence encodes CASSNELAGGYNEQFF.

J is TRBJ1-2 and V is TRBV27, with D maybe TRBD1 (6 bases). Trimming pared 10 bases from V and 0 bases from J, leaving 12 bases between. Germline CDR1 reads MNHEY; CDR2 reads SMNVEV (reference sequence). The CDR3 consists of 13 residues. The CDR3: CATGTSPNYGYTF. CDR3 nucleotides: TGTGCCACCGGGACATCCCCTAACTATGGCTACACCTTC.